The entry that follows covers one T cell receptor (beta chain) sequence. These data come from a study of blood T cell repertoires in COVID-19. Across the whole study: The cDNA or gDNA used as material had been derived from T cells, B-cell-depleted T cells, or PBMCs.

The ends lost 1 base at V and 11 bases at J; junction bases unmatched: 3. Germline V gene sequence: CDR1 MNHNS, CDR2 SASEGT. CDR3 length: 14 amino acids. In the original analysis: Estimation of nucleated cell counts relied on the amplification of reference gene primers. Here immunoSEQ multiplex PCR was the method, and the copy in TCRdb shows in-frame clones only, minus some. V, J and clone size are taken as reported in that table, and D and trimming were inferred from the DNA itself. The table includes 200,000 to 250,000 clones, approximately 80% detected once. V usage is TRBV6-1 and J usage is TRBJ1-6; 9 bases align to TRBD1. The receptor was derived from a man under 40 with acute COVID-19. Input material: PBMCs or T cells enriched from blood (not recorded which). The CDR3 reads CASSEVTGGTPLHF. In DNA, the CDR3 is TGTGCCAGCAGTGAAGTGACAGGGGGGACACCCCTCCACTTT.